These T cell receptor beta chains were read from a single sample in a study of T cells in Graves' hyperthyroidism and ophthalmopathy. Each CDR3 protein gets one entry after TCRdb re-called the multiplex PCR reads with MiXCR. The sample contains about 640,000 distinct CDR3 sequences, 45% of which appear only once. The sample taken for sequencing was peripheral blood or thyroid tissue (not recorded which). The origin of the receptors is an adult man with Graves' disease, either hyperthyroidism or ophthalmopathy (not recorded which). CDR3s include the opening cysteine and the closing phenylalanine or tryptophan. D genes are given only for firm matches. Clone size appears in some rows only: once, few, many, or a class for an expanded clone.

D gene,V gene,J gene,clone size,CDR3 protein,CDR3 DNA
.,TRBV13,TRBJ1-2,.,CASSLGTGKNGYTF,TGTGCCAGCAGCTTAGGCACAGGGAAGAATGGCTACACCTTC
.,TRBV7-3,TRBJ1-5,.,CASSSLGEACHF,TGTGCCAGCAGCTCCCTCGGGGAGGCATGTCATTTT
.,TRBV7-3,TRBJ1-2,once,CASSQPRPEVGRYGYTF,TGCGCCAGCAGCCAACCGCGACCCGAGGTGGGGCGCTATGGCTACACCTTC
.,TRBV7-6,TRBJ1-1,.,CASSWGPTEAFF,TGTGCCAGCAGCTGGGGACCCACTGAAGCTTTCTTT
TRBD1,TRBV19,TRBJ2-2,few,CASSTDRAGELFF,TGTGCCAGTAGTACCGACAGGGCGGGGGAGCTGTTTTTT
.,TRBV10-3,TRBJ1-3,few,CAISESGGYRDPSGNTIYF,TGTGCCATCAGTGAGTCGGGCGGTTACAGGGATCCTTCGGGAAACACCATATATTTT
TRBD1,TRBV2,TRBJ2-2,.,CASSRDRGAGELFF,TGTGCCAGCAGTAGGGACAGGGGAGCCGGGGAGCTGTTTTTT
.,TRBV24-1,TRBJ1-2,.,CATSGQGWGGGYTF,TGTGCCACCAGTGGCCAGGGCTGGGGAGGAGGCTACACCTTC
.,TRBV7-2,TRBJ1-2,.,CASSSSGASGYGYTF,TGTGCCAGCAGCTCTAGCGGGGCTTCTGGCTATGGCTACACCTTC
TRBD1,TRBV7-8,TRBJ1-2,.,CASSFKRNRGLDGYTF,TGTGCCAGCAGCTTCAAGCGCAACAGGGGGCTGGATGGCTACACCTTC
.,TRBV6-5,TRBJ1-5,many,CASRHSNQPQHF,TGTGCCAGCAGACATAGCAATCAGCCCCAGCATTTT
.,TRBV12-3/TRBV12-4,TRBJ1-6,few,CASSLQENSPLHF,TGTGCCAGCAGTTTACAGGAAAATTCACCCCTCCACTTT
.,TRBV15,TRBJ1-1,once,CATSRNTAAFF,TGTGCCACCAGCAGGAACACGGCGGCTTTCTTT
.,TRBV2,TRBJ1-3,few,CASSEAGANTIYF,TGTGCCAGCAGTGAAGCGGGGGCAAACACCATATATTTT
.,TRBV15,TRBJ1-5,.,CATSSGQNQPQHF,TGTGCCACCAGCAGCGGACAGAATCAGCCCCAGCATTTT
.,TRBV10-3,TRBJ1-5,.,CATSSDARVGQPQHF,TGTGCCACCAGTAGTGACGCCCGGGTGGGACAGCCCCAGCATTTT
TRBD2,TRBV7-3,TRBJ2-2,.,CASSSTGTSGITGELFF,TGTGCCAGCAGTTCAACCGGGACTAGCGGGATCACCGGGGAGCTGTTTTTT
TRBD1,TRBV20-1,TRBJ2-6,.,CSVRDREGTGANVLTF,TGCAGTGTTCGGGACAGGGAAGGTACTGGGGCCAACGTCCTGACTTTC
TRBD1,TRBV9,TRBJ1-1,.,CASSVAQGARGTEAFF,TGTGCCAGCAGCGTAGCGCAGGGGGCGAGGGGCACTGAAGCTTTCTTT
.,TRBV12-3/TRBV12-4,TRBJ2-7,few,CASSLNAGRNEQYF,TGTGCCAGCAGTTTAAACGCAGGGAGGAACGAGCAGTACTTC
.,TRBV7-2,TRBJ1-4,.,CASSWEGHGEKLFF,TGTGCCAGCAGTTGGGAGGGGCACGGTGAAAAACTGTTTTTT
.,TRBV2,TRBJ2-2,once,CASSLSPGLFF,TGTGCCAGCAGTTTATCTCCGGGGCTGTTTTTT
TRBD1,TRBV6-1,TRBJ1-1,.,CASSGRDRGFDTEAFF,TGTGCCAGCAGTGGCCGGGACAGGGGGTTCGACACTGAAGCTTTCTTT
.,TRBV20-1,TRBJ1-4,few,CSSADGFNEKLFF,TGCAGTTCCGCGGACGGCTTTAATGAAAAACTGTTTTTT